The present TCR beta chain was sequenced within a study of CD8 T cells in ankylosing spondylitis. Turning to this clonotype: The antigen remains unidentified.

Findings and limits, study-wide: Before this, some motif variants had been reported in reactive arthritis synovial fluid and blood.

By quantitative 5'-RACE with molecular barcodes, the TCR beta libraries were made. One entry per CDR3 protein, called by TCRdb with MiXCR from the 5' RACE reads. The table has 35,000 or so distinct CDR3 sequences, 16% seen once. V lost 7 bases to trimming and J lost 7 bases; unmatched junction nucleotides: 2. The CDR3 is 12 amino acids. CDR1 is MDHEN and CDR2 is SYDVKM in the germline V gene. The TCR sequence derives from a male donor with ankylosing spondylitis or in good health (not recorded which). Sample: blood. J is TRBJ2-7 and V is TRBV28, with 12 bases matching TRBD2. The CDR3 DNA reads TGTGCCAGCAAGACTAGCGGGGGAGAGCAGTACTTC. Translating it yields CASKTSGGEQYF.